This TCR beta chain was found in a study of blood T cells in healthy people across ages. Primed by a sample-barcoded 5' primer and a J-beta primer mix, a second PCR proceeded for 7 to 11 cycles. TCRdb reprocessed the 5' RACE reads via MiXCR and lists one record per CDR3 protein. Found here are 700,000 to 850,000 distinct CDR3 sequences, around 36% of them singletons; the top ten hold over 10%. This clonotype was picked up one time. With 0 bases removed from V and 4 bases from J, the gap between germline ends came to 12 bases. CDR3 length: 15 residues. In germline, CDR1 is LGHNA, CDR2 YSLEER. The chain uses TRBV4-3 and TRBJ2-5, with D perhaps matching TRBD1 (6 bases). The sequence came from a man younger than 35 in good health. The sequencing sample was made of blood. CDR3 DNA sequence: TGCGCCAGCAGCCAAGATTCAGGGGTTGGAGAGACCCAGTACTTC. It codes for CASSQDSGVGETQYF.